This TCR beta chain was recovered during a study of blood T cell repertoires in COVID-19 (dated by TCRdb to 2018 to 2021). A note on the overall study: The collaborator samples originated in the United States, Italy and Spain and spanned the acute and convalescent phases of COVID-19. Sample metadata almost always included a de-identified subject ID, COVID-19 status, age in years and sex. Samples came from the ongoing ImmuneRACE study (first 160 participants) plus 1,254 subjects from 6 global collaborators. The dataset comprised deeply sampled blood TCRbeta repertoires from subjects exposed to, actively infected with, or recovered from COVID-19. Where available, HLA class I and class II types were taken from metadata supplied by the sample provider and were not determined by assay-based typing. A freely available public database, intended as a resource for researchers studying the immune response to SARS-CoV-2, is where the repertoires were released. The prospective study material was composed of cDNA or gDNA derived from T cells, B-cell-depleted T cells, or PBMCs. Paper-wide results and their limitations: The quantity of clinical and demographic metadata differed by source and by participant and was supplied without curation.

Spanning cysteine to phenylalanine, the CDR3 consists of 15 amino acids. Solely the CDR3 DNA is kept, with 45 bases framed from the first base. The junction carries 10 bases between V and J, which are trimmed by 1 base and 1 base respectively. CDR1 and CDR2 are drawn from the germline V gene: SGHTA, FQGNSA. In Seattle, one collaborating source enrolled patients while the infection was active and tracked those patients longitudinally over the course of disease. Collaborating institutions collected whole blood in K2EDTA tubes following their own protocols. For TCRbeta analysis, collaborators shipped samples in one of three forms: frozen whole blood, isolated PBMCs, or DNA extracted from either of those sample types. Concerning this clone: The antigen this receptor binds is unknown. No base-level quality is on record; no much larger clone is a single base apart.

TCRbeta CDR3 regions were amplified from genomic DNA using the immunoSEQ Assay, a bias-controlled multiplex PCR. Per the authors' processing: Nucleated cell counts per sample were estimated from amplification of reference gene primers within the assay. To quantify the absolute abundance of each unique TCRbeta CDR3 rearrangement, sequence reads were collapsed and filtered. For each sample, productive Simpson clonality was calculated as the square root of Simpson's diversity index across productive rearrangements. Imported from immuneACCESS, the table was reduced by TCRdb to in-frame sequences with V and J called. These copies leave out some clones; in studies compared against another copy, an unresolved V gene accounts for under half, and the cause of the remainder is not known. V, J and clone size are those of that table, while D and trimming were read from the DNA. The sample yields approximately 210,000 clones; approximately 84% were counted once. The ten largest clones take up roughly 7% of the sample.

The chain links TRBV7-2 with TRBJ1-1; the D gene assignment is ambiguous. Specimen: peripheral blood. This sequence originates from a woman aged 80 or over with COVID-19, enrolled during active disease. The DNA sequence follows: TGTGCCAGCAGCTTAGACAGACTAGAGAACACTGAAGCTTTCTTT. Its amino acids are CASSLDRLENTEAFF.